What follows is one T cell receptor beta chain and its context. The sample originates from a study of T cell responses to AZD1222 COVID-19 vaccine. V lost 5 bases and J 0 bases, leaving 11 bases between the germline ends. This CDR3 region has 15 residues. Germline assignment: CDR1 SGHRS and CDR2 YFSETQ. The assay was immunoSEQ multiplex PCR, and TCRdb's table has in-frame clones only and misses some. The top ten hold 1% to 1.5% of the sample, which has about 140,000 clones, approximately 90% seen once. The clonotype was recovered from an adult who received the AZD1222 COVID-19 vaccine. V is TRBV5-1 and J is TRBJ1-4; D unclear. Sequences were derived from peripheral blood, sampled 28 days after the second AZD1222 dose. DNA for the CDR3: TGCGCCAGCAGTGTGTCCGGTGCAACTAATGAAAAACTGTTTTTT. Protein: CASSVSGATNEKLFF.